This T cell receptor beta chain is from a study of T cell responses to AZD1222 COVID-19 vaccine. Deletions cut 2 bases from V and 3 bases from J, with 8 bases between. CDR1 MNHEY and CDR2 SVGAGI come from the germline V gene. The CDR3 is made up of 13 amino acids. Assay: immunoSEQ multiplex PCR; the TCRdb copy retains only in-frame clones and omits some. The data contain 100,000 or so clones, about 93% of them seen just once; the ten biggest clones take up roughly 3.1%. The TCR sequence derives from an adult who received the AZD1222 COVID-19 vaccine. The chain has TRBV6-5 and TRBJ2-7, with D uncertain. The sequenced sample was peripheral blood, obtained 28 days after the second AZD1222 dose. The chain's CDR3 is CASSYRADYEQYF. CDR3 DNA sequence: TGTGCCAGCAGTTACAGGGCTGACTACGAGCAGTACTTC.